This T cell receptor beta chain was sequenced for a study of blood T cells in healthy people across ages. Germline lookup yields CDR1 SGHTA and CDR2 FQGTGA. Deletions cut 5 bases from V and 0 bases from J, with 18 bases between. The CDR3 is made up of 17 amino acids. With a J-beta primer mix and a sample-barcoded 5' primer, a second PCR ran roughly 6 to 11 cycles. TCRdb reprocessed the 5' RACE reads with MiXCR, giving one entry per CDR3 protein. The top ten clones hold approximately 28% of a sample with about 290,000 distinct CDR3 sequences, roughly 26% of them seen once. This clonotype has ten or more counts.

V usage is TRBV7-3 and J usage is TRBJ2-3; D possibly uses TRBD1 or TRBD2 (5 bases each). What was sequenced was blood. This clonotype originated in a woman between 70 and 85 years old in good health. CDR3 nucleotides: TGTGCCAGCAGCATTGGTTCGGGACCGATTAGCACAGATACGCAGTATTTT. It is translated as CASSIGSGPISTDTQYF.